The following is a TCR beta chain sequence with its context. The record originates from a study of blood T cell repertoires in COVID-19. The wider study: Spain, Italy and the United States supplied samples that represented acute and convalescent COVID-19. Sources were T cells, B-cell-depleted T cells, or PBMCs; the material itself was cDNA or gDNA.

In the original analysis: It was from reference gene primer amplification that nucleated cell counts were estimated. Sequencing used immunoSEQ multiplex PCR; TCRdb keeps in-frame clones, though not all of them. V and J calls and clone size are copied from that table; D and trimming were computed from the DNA. The sample holds 95,000 to 150,000 clones, about 86% seen once. CDR1 is LNHDA and CDR2 is SQIVND in the germline V gene (reference sequence). V shed 1 base and J shed 5 bases, with 8 bases lying between them. This CDR3 contains 13 residues. V and J are TRBV19 and TRBJ1-1; D ambiguous. The sequence came from a woman in her forties or fifties with acute or convalescent COVID-19. Input material: peripheral blood. This CDR3 is CASSIGARTEAFF. The CDR3 DNA sequence: TGTGCCAGTAGTATAGGGGCCAGAACTGAAGCTTTCTTT.